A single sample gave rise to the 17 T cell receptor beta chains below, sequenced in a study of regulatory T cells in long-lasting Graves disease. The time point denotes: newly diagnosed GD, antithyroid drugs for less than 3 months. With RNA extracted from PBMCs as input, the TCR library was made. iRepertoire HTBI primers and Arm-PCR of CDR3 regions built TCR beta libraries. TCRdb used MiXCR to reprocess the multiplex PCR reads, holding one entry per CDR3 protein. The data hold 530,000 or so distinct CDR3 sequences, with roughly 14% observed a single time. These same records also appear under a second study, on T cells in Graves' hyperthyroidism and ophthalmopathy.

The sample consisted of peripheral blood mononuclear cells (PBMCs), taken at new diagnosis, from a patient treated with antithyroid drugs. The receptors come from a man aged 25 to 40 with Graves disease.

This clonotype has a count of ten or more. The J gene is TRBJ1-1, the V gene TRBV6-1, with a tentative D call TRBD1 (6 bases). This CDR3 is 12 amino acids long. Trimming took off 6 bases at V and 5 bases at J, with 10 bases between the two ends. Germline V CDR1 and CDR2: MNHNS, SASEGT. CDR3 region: CASRQGGTEAFF. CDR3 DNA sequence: TGTGCCAGCAGACAGGGAGGGACTGAAGCTTTCTTT.

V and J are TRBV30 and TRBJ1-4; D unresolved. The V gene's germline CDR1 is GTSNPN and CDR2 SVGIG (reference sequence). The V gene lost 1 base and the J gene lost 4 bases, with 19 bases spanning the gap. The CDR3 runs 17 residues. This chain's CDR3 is CAWSAPERRVYNEKLFF. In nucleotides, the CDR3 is TGTGCCTGGAGTGCCCCTGAGCGGCGGGTTTATAATGAAAAACTGTTTTTT.

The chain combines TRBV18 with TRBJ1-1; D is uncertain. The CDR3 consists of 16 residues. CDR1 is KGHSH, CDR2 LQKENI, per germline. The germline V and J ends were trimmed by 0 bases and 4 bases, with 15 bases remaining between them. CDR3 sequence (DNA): TGTGCCAGCTCACCACCGGGCACTCCACGGGGCACTGAAGCTTTCTTT. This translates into CASSPPGTPRGTEAFF.

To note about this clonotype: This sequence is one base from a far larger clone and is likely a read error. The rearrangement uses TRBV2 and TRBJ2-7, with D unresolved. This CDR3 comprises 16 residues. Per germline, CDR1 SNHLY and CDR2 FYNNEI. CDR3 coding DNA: TGTGCCAGCAGCCTAGTGAGAGCCTTAAGCTCCTACGGGCAGTACTTC. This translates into CASSLVRALSSYGQYF.

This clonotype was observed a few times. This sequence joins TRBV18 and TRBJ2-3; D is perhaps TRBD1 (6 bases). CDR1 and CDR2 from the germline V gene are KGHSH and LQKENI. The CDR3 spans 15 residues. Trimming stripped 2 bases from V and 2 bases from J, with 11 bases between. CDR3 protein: CASSPVGQDTDTQYF. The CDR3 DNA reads TGTGCCAGCTCACCAGTGGGACAAGACACAGATACGCAGTATTTT.

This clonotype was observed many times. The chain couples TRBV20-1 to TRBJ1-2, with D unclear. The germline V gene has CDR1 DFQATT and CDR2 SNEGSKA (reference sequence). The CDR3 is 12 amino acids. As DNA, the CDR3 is TGCAGCGCTGGAGGCTTCCCGTATGGCTACACCTTC. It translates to CSAGGFPYGYTF.

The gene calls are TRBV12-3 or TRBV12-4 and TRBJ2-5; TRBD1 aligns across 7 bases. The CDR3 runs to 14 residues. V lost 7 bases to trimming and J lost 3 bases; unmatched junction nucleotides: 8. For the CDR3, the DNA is TGTGCCAGCATCCTGGGGGACAGTGAAGAGACCCAGTACTTC. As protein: CASILGDSEETQYF.

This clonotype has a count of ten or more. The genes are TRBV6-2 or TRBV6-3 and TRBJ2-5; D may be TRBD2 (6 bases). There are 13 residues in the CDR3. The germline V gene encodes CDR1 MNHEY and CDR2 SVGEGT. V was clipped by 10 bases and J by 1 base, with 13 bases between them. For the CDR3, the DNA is TGTGCCACCCGGAGGGATCCCCAAGAGACCCAGTACTTC. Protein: CATRRDPQETQYF.

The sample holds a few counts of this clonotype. CDR3 in DNA: TGCGCCAGCAGCTTGGAGGGGTGGGGAGAGACCCAGTACTTC. Translated, it gives CASSLEGWGETQYF. The chain carries TRBV5-1 and TRBJ2-5; perhaps TRBD1 as D (5 bases). V dropped 0 bases and J dropped 4 bases, with 10 bases sitting between them. CDR3 length equals 14 residues. In germline, CDR1 is SGHRS, CDR2 YFSETQ.

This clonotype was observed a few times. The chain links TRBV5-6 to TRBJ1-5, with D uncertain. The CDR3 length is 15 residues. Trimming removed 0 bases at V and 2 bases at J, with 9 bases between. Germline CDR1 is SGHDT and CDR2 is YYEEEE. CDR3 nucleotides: TGTGCCAGCAGCTTGGTGTCCGACGGCAATCAGCCCCAGCATTTT. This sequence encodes CASSLVSDGNQPQHF.

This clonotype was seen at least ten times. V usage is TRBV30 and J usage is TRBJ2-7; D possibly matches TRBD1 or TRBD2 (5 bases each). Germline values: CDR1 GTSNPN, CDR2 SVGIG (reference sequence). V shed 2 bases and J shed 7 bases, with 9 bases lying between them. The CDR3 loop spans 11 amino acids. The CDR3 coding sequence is TGTGCCTGGAGTACCGGGACGGAGCAGTACTTC. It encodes CAWSTGTEQYF. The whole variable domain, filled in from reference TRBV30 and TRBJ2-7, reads SQTIHQWPATLVQPVGSPLSLECTVEGTSNPNLYWYRQAAGRGLQLLFYSVGIGQISSEVPQNLSASRPQDRQFILSSKKLLLSDSGFYLCAWSTGTEQYFGPGTRLTVT.

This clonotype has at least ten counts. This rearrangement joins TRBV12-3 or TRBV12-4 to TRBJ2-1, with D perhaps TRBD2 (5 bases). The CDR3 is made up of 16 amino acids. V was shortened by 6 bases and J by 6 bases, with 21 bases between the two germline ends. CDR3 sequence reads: CASRPPEATVGNEQFF. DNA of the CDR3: TGTGCCAGCAGGCCCCCGGAGGCGACGGTGGGCAATGAGCAGTTCTTC.

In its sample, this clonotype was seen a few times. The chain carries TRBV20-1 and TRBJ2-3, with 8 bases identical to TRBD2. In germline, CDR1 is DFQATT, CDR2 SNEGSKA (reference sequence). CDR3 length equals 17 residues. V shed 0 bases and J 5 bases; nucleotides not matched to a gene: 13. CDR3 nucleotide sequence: TGCAGTGCTAGAGATCTTGAGAAGCGGGAGTTGGTAGATACGCAGTATTTT. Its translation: CSARDLEKRELVDTQYF.

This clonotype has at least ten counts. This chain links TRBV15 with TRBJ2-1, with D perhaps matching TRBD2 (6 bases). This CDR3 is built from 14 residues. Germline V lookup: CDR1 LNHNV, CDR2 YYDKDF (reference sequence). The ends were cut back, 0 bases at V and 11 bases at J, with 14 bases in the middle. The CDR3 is CATSRDPLADQQFF. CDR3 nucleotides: TGTGCCACCAGCAGAGACCCTTTAGCGGACCAGCAGTTCTTC. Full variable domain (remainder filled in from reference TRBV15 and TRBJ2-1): DAMVIQNPRYQVTQFGKPVTLSCSQTLNHNVMYWYQQKSSQAPKLLFHYYDKDFNNEADTPDNFQSRRPNTSFCFLDIRSPGLGDTAMYLCATSRDPLADQQFFGPGTRLTVL.

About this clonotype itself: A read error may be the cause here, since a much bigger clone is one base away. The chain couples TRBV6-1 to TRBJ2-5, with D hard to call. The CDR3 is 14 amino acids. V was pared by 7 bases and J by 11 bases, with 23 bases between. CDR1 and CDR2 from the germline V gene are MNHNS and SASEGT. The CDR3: CASTRTDSVSEQYF. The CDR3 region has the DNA TGTGCCAGCACGAGGACGGATTCGGTCAGTGAGCAGTACTTC.

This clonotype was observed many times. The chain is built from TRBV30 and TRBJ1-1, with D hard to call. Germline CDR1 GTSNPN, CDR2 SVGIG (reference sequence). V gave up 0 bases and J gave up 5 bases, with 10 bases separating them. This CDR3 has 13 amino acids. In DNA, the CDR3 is TGTGCCTGGAGTGTGGAGGGAGTGACTGAAGCTTTCTTT. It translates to CAWSVEGVTEAFF.

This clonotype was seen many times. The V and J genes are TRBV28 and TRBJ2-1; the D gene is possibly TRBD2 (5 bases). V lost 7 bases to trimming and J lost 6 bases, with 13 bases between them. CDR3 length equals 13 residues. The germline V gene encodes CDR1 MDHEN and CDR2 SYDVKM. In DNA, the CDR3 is TGTGCCAGCACGGGGAAACTCGGCAATGAGCAGTTCTTC. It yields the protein CASTGKLGNEQFF.